This note documents a single T cell receptor beta chain sequence. This clone's antigen is unknown. No per-base quality is available; no much larger clone lies one base away. What the time point label conveys for this sample: about 28 days (+/-7) after the second vaccine dose. AZD1222 recipients whose second dose came at about 4 weeks and those whose second dose came at about 12 weeks were combined into one group, since spike-specific TCR depth and breadth did not differ between the two schedules. The vaccinee samples were drawn from two UK trials, COV001 and COV002, one of which was a single-blind randomized controlled phase 2/3 trial testing AZD1222 (ChAdOx1 nCoV-19) in healthy adults. For TCRbeta chain sequencing, PBMC samples from trial participants were taken at day 0 and at day 28 after the second dose. The data belong to a study of T cell responses to AZD1222 COVID-19 vaccine (dated by TCRdb to the early 2020s). For the study in its entirety: A total of approximately 230 trial participants underwent TCR sequencing, of whom some 210 received two doses of AZD1222 and roughly 25 received two doses of the MenACWY control vaccine. Enrollment into the trials was organized by age into subgroups of 18-55, 56-69 and 70-plus years, and those subgroups contained roughly 140, 27 and 60 TCR-sequenced participants, respectively. Study-wide findings and limitations: Nearly half of unique spike-specific TCRs reportedly recognized epitopes outside regions mutated in the B.1.351 and B.1.1.7 variants. The 56-69-year group was small, and its depth increase did not reach significance, likely because of low power. CD4 TCRs associated with the vaccine covered the entire spike protein, and the dominant responses were in regions 160-218 and 743-854. Because no samples from the day 14 peak response were available, repertoires could be characterized only after the peak T cell response. A significant rise in spike-specific TCR breadth and depth was observed after two AZD1222 doses relative to day 0 and relative to MenACWY recipients. Participants were mostly white British, with more females than males. The authors suggested clonal diversity may have been underestimated. Conclusions about previously exposed vaccinees were limited because only a handful of AZD1222 recipients were SARS-CoV-2 seropositive at baseline.

The CDR3 regions of human TCRbeta chains were analyzed by immunosequencing. Processing in the source paper ran as follows. TCRs in the repertoires were compared against a reference library of SARS-CoV-2-specific TCRs that had been generated with the MIRA antigen-specificity platform. Breadth meant the fraction of unique TCRs that were SARS-CoV-2-associated, whereas depth meant the fraction of total T cells that were SARS-CoV-2-associated. Using the MIRA data, each spike-specific TCR was mapped to the spike region that the TCR reacts to and placed in a CD4 or CD8 class. Log10-transformed breadth and depth values were compared by one-way ANOVA with Sidak's multiple comparisons tests. TCRdb's version of the immuneACCESS table is confined to in-frame rearrangements and falls short of the full clone set. An unresolved V gene accounts for under half of the shortfall where checked; the remainder is of unknown origin. D and trimming come from the DNA, and the V and J calls and clone size come from that table. Present in this sample are 100,000 to 150,000 clones, approximately 92% of which were seen just once. The ten biggest clones cover approximately 2% of the sample.

The material was peripheral blood, obtained 28 days after the second AZD1222 dose. This receptor was obtained from an adult who received the AZD1222 COVID-19 vaccine.

The nucleotide sequence reads TGTGCCAGCAGCCAAGATTTTGCTGAGCAGTTCTTC. It is translated as CASSQDFAEQFF. The sequence is built from TRBV3-1 (or the pseudogene TRBV3-2) and TRBJ2-1, with the D gene not confidently named. From cysteine to phenylalanine, the CDR3 is 12 amino acids long. Only the CDR3 DNA stays, 36 bases, in frame from base 1. Between the V and J ends, shortened by 0 bases and 9 bases respectively, the junction contains 6 bases. CDR1 and CDR2, per the germline V gene (reference sequence), are LGHDT and YNNKEL.